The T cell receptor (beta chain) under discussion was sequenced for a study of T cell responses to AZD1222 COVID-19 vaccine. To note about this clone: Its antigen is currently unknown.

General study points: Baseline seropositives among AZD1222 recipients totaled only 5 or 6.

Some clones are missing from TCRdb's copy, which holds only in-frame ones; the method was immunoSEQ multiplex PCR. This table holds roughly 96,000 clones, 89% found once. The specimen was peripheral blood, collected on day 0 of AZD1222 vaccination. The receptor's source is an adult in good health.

The DNA of the CDR3 is TGCGCCACCGTAACAGGGGATTACAATCAGCCCCAGCATTTT. Its protein product is CATVTGDYNQPQHF. The V and J genes are TRBV5-1 and TRBJ1-5; 7 bases are shared with TRBD1. J was trimmed by 3 bases and V by 9 bases; bases with no gene match: 9. From germline, CDR1 is SGHRS and CDR2 YFSETQ. The CDR3 extends over 14 amino acids.